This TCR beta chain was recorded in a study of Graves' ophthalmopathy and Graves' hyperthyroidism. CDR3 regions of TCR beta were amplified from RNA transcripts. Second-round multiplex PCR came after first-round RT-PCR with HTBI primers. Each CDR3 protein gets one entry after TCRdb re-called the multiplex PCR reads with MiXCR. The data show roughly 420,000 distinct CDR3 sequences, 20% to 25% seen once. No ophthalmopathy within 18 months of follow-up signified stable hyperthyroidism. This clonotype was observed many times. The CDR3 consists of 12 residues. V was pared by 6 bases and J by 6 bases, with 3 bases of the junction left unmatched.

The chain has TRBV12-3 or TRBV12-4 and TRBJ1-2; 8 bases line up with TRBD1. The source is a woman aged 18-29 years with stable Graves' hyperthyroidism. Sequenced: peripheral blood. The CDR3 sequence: CASRGTGHGYTF. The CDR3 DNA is TGTGCCAGCAGGGGGACAGGTCATGGCTACACCTTC.